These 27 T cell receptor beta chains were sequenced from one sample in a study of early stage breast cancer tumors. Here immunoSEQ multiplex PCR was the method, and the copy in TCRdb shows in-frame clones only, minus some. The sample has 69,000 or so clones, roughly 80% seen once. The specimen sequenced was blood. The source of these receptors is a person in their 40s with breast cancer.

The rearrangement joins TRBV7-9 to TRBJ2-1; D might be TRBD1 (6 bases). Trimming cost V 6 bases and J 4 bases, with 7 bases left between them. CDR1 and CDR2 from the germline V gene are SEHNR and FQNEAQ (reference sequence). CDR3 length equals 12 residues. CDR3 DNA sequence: TGTGCCAGCAGACAGGGTTACAATGAGCAGTTCTTC. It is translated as CASRQGYNEQFF.

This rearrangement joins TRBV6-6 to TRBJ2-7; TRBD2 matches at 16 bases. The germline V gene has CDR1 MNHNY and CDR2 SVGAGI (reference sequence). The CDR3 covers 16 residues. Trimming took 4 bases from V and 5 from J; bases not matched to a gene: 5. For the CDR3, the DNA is TGTGCCAGCAGTTCCCGGGGACTAGCGGGGGGGAACGAGCAGTACTTC. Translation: CASSSRGLAGGNEQYF.

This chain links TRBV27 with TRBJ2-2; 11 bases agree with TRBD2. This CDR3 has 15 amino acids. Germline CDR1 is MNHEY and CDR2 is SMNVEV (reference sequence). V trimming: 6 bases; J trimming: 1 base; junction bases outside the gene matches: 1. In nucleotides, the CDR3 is TGTGCCAGCAGACTAGCGGGGGTGAACACCGGGGAGCTGTTTTTT. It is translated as CASRLAGVNTGELFF.

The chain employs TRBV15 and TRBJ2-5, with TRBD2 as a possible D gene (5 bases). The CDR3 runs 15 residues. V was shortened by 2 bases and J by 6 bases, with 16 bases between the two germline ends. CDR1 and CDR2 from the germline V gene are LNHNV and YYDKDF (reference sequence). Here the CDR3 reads CATSRQTSSPKTQYF. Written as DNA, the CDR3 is TGTGCCACCAGCAGACAAACTAGTTCCCCGAAGACCCAGTACTTC.

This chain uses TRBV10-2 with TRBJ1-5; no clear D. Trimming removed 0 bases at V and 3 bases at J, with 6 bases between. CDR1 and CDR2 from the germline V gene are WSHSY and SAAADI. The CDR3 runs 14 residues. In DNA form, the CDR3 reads TGCGCCAGCAGTGAGTCGTTCCTCAATCAGCCCCAGCATTTT. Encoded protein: CASSESFLNQPQHF.

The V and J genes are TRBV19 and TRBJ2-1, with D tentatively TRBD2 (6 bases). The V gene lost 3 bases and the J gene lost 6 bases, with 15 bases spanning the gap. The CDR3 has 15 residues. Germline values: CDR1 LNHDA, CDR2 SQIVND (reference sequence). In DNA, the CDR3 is TGTGCCAGTAGTATGATGGCGGGACGGGGCAATGAGCAGTTCTTC. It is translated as CASSMMAGRGNEQFF.

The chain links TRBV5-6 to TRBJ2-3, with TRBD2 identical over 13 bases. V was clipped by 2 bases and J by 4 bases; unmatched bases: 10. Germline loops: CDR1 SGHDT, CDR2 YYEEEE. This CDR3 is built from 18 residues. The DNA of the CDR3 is TGTGCCAGCAGCTTCCGGACTAGCGGGAGTCGCGGGGCAGATACGCAGTATTTT. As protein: CASSFRTSGSRGADTQYF.

CDR3 bases: TGTGCCAGCAGTGGCCAGGGGGCCACAGATACGCAGTATTTT. Protein sequence: CASSGQGATDTQYF. The rearrangement uses TRBV6-1 and TRBJ2-3; 8 bases are a match to TRBD1. The CDR3 consists of 14 residues. J was trimmed by 2 bases and V by 4 bases; bases with no gene match: 2. From germline, CDR1 is MNHNS and CDR2 SASEGT.

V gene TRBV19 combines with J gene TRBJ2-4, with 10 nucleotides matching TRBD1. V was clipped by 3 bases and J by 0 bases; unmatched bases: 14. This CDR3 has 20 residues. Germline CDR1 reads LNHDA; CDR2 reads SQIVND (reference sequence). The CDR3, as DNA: TGTGCCAGTAGTATCTTCTCGGGACAGGGGATTCTACTAGCCAAAAACATTCAGTACTTC. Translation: CASSIFSGQGILLAKNIQYF.

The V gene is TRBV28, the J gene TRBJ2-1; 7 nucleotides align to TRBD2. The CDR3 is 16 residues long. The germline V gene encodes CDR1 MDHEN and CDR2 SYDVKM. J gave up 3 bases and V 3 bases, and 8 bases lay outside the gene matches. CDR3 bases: TGTGCCAGCAGTTTGGAGGCGGGAGCACTCTACAATGAGCAGTTCTTC. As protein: CASSLEAGALYNEQFF.

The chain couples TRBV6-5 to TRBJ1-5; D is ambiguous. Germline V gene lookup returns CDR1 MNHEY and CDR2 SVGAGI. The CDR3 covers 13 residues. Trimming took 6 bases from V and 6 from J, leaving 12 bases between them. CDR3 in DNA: TGTGCCAGCAGGACTCGGCAAGGTCAGCCCCAGCATTTT. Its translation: CASRTRQGQPQHF.

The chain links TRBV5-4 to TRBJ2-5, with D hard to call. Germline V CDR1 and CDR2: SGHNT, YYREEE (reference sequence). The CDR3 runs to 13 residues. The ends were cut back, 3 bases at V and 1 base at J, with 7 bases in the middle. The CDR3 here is CASSSPTQETQYF. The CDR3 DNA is TGTGCCAGCAGCTCCCCGACCCAAGAGACCCAGTACTTC.

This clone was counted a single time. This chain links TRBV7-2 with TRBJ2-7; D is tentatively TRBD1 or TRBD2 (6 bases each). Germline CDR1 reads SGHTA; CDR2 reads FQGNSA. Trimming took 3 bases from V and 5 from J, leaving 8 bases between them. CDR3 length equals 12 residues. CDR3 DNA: TGTGCCAGCAGCTTTCGGGGGCACGAGCAGTACTTC. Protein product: CASSFRGHEQYF.

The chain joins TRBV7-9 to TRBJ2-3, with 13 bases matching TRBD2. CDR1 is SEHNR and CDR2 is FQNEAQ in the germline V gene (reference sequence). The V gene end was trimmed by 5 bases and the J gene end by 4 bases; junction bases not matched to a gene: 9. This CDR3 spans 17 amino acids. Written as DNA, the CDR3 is TGTGCCAGCAGCGTACGAGGACTAGCGGGAGTGGCAGATACGCAGTATTTT. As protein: CASSVRGLAGVADTQYF.

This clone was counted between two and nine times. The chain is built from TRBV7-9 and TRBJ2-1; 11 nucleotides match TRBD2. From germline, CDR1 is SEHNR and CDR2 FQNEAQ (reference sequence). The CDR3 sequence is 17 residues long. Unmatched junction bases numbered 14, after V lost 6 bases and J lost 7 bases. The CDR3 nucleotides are TGTGCCAGCAGTTTTCTAGCGGGAGGCATCCTGGGGAATGAGCAGTTCTTC. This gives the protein CASSFLAGGILGNEQFF.

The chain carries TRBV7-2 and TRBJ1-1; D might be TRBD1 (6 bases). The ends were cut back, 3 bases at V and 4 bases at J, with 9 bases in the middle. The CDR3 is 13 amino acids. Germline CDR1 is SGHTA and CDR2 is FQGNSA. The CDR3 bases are TGTGCCAGCAGCTTCACAGGGCGCACTGAAGCTTTCTTT. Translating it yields CASSFTGRTEAFF.

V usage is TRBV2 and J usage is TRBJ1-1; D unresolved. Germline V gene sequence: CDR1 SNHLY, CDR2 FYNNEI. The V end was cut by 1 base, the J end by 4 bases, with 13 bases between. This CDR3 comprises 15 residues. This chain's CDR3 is CASSEDRSLGTEAFF. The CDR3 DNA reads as TGTGCCAGCAGTGAAGACCGTTCCCTGGGCACTGAAGCTTTCTTT.

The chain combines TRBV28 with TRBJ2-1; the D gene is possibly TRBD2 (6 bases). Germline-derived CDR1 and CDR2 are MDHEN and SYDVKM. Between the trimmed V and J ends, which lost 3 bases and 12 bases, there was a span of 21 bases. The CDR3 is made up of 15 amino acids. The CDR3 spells CASSFLGGRRVGQFF. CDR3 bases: TGTGCCAGCAGTTTCCTAGGAGGTAGGAGGGTTGGGCAGTTCTTC.

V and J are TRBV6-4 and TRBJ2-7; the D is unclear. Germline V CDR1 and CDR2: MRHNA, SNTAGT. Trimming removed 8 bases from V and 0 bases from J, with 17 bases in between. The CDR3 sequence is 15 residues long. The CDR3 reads CASPTPYTTSYEQYF. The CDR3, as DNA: TGTGCCAGCCCCACTCCTTATACCACCTCCTACGAGCAGTACTTC.

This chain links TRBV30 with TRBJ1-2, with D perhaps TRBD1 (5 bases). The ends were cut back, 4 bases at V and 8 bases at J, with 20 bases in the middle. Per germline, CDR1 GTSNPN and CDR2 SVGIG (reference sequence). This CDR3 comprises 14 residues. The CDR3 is CAWNSGNSFSGYTF. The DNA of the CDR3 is TGTGCCTGGAACTCAGGGAATTCCTTTAGCGGCTACACCTTC. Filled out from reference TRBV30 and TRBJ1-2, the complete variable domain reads SQTIHQWPATLVQPVGSPLSLECTVEGTSNPNLYWYRQAAGRGLQLLFYSVGIGQISSEVPQNLSASRPQDRQFILSSKKLLLSDSGFYLCAWNSGNSFSGYTFGSGTRLTVV.

Here the CDR3 reads CSVWDPRGEQYF. In DNA, the CDR3 is TGCAGCGTTTGGGACCCCAGGGGCGAGCAGTACTTC. The chain carries TRBV29-1 and TRBJ2-7; possibly TRBD1 for D (6 bases). Germline lookup yields CDR1 SQVTM and CDR2 ANQGSEA. The CDR3 loop spans 12 amino acids. The V end lost 5 bases, the J end lost 6 bases, and 14 bases lay between the germline ends.

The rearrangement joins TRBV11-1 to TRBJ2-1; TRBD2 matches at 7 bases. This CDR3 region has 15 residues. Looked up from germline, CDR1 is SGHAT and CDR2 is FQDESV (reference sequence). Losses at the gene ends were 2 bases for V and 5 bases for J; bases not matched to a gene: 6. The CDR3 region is CASSLWEGENNEQFF. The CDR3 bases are TGTGCCAGCAGCTTATGGGAGGGTGAAAACAATGAGCAGTTCTTC. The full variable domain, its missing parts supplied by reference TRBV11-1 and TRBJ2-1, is EAEVAQSPRYKITEKSQAVAFWCDPISGHATLYWYRQILGQGPELLVQFQDESVVDDSQLPKDRFSAERLKGVDSTLKIQPAELGDSAMYLCASSLWEGENNEQFFGPGTRLTVL.

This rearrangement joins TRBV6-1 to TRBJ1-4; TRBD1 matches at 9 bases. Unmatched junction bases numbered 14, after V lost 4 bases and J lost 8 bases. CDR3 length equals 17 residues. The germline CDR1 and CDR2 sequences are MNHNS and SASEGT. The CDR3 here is CASSVSIARTGEEKLFF. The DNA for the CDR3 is TGTGCCAGCAGTGTCAGCATCGCCCGGACAGGGGAGGAAAAACTGTTTTTT.

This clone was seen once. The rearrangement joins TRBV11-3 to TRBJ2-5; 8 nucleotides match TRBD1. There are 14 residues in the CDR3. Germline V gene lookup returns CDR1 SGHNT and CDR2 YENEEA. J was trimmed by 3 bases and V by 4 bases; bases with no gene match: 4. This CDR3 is CASSSLTGEETQYF. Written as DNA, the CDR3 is TGTGCCAGCAGCTCCCTGACAGGGGAAGAGACCCAGTACTTC.

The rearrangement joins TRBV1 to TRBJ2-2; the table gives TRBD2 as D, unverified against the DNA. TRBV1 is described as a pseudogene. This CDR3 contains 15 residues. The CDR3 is CTSSQRASGTGELFF. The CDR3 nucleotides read TGCACCAGCAGCCAGAGAGCTAGCGGGACCGGGGAGCTGTTTTTT.

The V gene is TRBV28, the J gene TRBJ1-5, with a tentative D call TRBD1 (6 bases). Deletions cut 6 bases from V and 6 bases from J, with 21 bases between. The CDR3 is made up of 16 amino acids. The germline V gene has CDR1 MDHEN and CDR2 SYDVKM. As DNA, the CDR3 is TGTGCCAGCAGCCGAAGACGGTGGGGGGCTGGTCAGCCCCAGCATTTT. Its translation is CASSRRRWGAGQPQHF.

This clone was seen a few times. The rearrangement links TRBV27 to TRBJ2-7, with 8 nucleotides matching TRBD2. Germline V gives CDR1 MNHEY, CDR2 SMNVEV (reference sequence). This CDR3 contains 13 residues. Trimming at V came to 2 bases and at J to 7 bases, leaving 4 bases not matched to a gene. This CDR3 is CASSLGTRSEQYF. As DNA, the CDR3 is TGTGCCAGCAGTTTAGGGACTAGGAGTGAGCAGTACTTC.